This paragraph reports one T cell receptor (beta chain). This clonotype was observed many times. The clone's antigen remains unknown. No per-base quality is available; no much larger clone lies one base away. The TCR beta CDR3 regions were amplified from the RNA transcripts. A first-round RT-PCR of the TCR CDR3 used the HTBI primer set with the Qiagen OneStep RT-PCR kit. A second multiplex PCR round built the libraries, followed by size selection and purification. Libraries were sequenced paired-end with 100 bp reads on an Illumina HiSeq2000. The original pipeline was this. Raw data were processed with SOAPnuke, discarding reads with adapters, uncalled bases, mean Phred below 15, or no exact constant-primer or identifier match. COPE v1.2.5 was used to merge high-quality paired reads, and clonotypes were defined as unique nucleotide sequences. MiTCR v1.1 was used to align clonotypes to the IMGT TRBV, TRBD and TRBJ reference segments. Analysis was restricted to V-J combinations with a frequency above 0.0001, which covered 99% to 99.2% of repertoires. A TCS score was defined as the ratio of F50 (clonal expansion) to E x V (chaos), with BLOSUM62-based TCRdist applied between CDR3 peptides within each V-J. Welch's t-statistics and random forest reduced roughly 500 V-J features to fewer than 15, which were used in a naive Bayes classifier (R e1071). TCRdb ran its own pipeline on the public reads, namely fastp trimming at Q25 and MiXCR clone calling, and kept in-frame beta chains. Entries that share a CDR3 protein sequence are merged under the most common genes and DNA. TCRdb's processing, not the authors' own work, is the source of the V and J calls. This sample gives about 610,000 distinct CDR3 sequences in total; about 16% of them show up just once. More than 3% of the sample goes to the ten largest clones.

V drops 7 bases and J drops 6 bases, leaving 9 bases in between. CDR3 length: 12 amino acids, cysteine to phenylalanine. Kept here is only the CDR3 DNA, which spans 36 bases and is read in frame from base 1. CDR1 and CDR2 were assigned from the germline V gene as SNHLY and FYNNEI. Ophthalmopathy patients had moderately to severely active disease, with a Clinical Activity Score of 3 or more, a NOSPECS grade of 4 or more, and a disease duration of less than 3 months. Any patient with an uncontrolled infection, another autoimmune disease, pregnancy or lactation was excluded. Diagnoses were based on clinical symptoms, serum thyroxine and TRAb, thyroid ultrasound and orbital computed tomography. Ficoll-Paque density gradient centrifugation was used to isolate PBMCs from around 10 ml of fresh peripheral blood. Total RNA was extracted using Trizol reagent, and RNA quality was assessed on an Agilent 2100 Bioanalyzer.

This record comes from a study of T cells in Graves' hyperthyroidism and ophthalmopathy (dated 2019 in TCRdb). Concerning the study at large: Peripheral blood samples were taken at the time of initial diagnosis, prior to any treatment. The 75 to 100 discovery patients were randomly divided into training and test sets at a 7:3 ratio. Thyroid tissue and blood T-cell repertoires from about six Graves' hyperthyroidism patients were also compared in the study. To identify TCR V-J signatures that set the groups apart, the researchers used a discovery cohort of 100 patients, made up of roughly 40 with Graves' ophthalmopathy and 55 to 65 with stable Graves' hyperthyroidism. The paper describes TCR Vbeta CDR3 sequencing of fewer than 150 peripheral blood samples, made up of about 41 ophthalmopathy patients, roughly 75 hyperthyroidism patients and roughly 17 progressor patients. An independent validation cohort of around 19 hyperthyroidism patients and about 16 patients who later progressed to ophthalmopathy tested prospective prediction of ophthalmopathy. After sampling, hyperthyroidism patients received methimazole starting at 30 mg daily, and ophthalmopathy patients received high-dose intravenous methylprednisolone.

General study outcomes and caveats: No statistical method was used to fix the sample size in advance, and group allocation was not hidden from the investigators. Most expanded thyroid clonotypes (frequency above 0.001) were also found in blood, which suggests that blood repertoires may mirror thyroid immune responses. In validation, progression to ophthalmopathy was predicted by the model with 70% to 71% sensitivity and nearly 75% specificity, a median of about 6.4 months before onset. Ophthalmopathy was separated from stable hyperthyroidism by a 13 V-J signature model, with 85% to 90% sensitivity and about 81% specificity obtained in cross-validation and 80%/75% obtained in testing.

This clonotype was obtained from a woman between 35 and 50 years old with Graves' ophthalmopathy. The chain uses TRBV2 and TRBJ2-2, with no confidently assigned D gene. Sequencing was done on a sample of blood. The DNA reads TGTGCCAGCACTCGACGGGCCGGGGAGCTGTTTTTT. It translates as CASTRRAGELFF.